The clone carrying this TCR beta chain was recorded many times. The antigen is unknown. This record comes from a study of T cells in Graves' hyperthyroidism and ophthalmopathy. Patients between 18 and 65 years old had hyperthyroidism, newly diagnosed and lasting under 2 months. Findings and limits, study-wide: Prediction of ophthalmopathy progression came a median around 7.1 months pre-onset.

The germline CDR1 and CDR2 sequences are MNHNS and SASEGT. V lost 1 base to trimming and J lost 6 bases; unmatched junction nucleotides: 6. The CDR3 has 15 amino acids. TCR beta CDR3 sequences were amplified from RNA transcripts. First-round RT-PCR with HTBI primers amplified the TCR CDR3 region. TCRdb fed the multiplex PCR reads into MiXCR, producing one record per CDR3 protein. The table records about 580,000 distinct CDR3 sequences, roughly 46% of them present only once. The specimen was peripheral blood or thyroid tissue (not recorded which). The source is a woman between 18 and 30 years old with Graves' hyperthyroidism. The chain joins TRBV6-1 to TRBJ1-1; TRBD1 matches at 9 bases. The CDR3 coding sequence is TGTGCCAGCAGTGAAGAGACAGGGGGTAGCGCTGAAGCTTTCTTT. This encodes CASSEETGGSAEAFF.